This section outlines one T cell receptor beta chain sequence together with its context. A much larger clone is a single base away; this may be a read error. The sample belongs to a study of tumor-infiltrating lymphocytes in primary liver carcinoma. Synthesis of TCR beta cDNA was carried out from 450 to 650 ng total RNA with a constant-region primer. Modified slightly, ARM-PCR produced TCR beta libraries over three nested multiplex PCR rounds. Investigators reported that the first two PCR rounds, at 10 cycles each, used TRBV1-TRBV30 forward primers with a C-beta reverse primer. Via MiXCR, TCRdb re-called the multiplex PCR reads, giving one row per CDR3 protein. Of around 22,000 distinct CDR3 sequences listed, about 84% are singletons. Taking about 19-32 mg of unsorted bulk tissue, the authors co-extracted RNA and DNA. Donors were untreated and chronically infected with HBV. Each tumor had five separate regions sampled.

In germline, CDR1 is MNHEY, CDR2 SVGAGI. The CDR3 sequence is 14 residues long. The sequence was collected from a woman in her twenties or thirties with primary liver carcinoma and hepatitis B virus infection. This chain joins TRBV6-5 and TRBJ1-1; D possibly corresponds to TRBD1 (5 bases). The specimen sequenced was liver tumor tissue from sampling region 2. Subset here: tumor region T2, inferior pole. DNA of the CDR3: TGTGCCAGCAGACGACAGAGGGAGGATACTGAGGCTTTCTTT. As protein: CASRRQREDTEAFF.